Listed below are T cell receptor beta chains from one sample, sequenced in a study of T cells after yellow fever vaccination. TCRdb re-analysed the 5' RACE reads in MiXCR, keeping a single row per CDR3 protein. The repertoire holds under 350,000 distinct CDR3 sequences, with approximately 4% as singletons. The source was PBMCs, collected 5 days after the yellow fever booster vaccination. Receptor source: a man aged 18 to 35 who received the YFV17D yellow fever vaccine. Both conserved end residues are part of each CDR3. Fields, in order: V gene, J gene, CDR3 protein.

TRBV20-1	TRBJ2-3	CSAREWRGAETQYF
TRBV7-3	TRBJ2-3	CASSSNTGLTQYF
TRBV4-3	TRBJ2-1	CASSHLAGNNEQFF
TRBV9	TRBJ1-4	CASSERWDGYEKLFF
TRBV7-2	TRBJ1-6	CASSLAYNSPLHF
TRBV9	TRBJ2-7	CASSVVDSPGRAQYF
TRBV20-1	TRBJ2-5	CSAAGRGGETQYF
TRBV5-1	TRBJ1-1	CASSYTGELDYTEAFF
TRBV6-5	TRBJ1-2	CASSPRGSGYTF
TRBV7-6	TRBJ1-1	CASSGQANTEAFF
TRBV7-2	TRBJ2-5	CASSLQGGRQETQYF
TRBV5-1	TRBJ1-2	CASSAGQGKSSPYGYTF
TRBV27	TRBJ1-6	CASSLAGNSGSPLHF
TRBV7-9	TRBJ2-7	CASSLVGEQYF
TRBV5-1	TRBJ1-6	CASSSGTSFSPLHF
TRBV6-1	TRBJ1-1	CASLTDSRTEAFF
TRBV6-5	TRBJ2-2	CASSRTGDNRDTGELFF
TRBV2	TRBJ2-3	CASRFPGQGLRGTQYF
TRBV5-1	TRBJ2-1	CASSLIGYNEQFF
TRBV12-3/TRBV12-4	TRBJ2-3	CASSFKSGGDTDTQYF
TRBV5-1	TRBJ1-1	CASTSGGSGFMNTEAFF
TRBV19	TRBJ2-3	CASSNRAGTDTQYF
TRBV5-1	TRBJ1-5	CASGTGDNWNQPQHF
TRBV24-1	TRBJ2-2	CATSVGTGSTGELFF
TRBV18	TRBJ1-2	CASSQAGIYGYTF
TRBV7-2	TRBJ2-3	CASSWTAHADTQYF
TRBV5-1	TRBJ1-5	CASSLGEGQPQHF
TRBV6-2/TRBV6-3	TRBJ2-7	CASSYSTGLMYF
TRBV20-1	TRBJ1-1	CSARGREAFF
TRBV15	TRBJ1-5	CATSRATGWGDQPQHF
TRBV28	TRBJ1-1	CASIPITLSRTEAFF
TRBV5-1	TRBJ2-5	CASSFRAWQETQYF
TRBV29-1	TRBJ1-1	CSVGQMNTEAFF
TRBV10-3	TRBJ1-3	CAISESRQGFSGNTIYF
TRBV11-3	TRBJ1-1	CDSSPGGGQGANEAFF
TRBV5-1	TRBJ2-2	CASSLTAGTTGELFF
TRBV5-6	TRBJ1-5	CASSFTGEGPSQPQHF
TRBV6-2/TRBV6-3	TRBJ2-4	CASSYRGAKNIQYF
TRBV4-3	TRBJ2-1	CASSQEDWRGAEPNEQFF